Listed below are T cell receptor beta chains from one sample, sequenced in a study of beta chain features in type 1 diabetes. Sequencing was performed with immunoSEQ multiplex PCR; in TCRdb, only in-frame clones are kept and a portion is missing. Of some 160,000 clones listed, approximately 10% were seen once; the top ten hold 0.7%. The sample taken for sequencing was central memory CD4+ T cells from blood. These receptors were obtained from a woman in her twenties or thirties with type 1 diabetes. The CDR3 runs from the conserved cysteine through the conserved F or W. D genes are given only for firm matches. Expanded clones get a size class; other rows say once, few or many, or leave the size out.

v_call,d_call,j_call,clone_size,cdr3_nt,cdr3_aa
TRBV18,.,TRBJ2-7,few,TGTGCCAGCTCACGAGACAGGTTAAGCTCCTACGAGCAGTACTTC,CASSRDRLSSYEQYF
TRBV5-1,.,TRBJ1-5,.,TGCGCCAGCAGCTTAGACGGGTCGGCGAATCAGCCCCAGCATTTT,CASSLDGSANQPQHF
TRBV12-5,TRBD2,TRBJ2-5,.,TGTGCTAGTGGTTTGGCCACCGGGACTAGCGGGAGGGCACAAGAGACCCAGTACTTC,CASGLATGTSGRAQETQYF
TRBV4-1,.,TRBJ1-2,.,TGCGCCAGCAGCCAAGATACTAACTATGGCTACACCTTC,CASSQDTNYGYTF
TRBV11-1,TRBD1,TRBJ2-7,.,TGTGCCAGCAGCCGTGGACAGGGACGTTCCTACGAGCAGTACTTC,CASSRGQGRSYEQYF
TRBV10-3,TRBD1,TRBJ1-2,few,TGTGCCATCAGTGAAACCCCGGGACAGTATGGCTACACCTTC,CAISETPGQYGYTF
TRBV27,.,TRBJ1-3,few,TGTGCCAGCAGTTTAGGTCCGGGCTCTGGAAACACCATATATTTT,CASSLGPGSGNTIYF
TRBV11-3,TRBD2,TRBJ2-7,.,TGTGCCAGCAGCTCGTCGTGGGTGGGACTAGCGGGAAAGACCTCCTACGAGCAGTACTTC,CASSSSWVGLAGKTSYEQYF
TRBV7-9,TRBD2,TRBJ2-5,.,TGTGCCAGCAGCTTAGCAGCGACTAGCTCGGAGACCCAGTACTTC,CASSLAATSSETQYF
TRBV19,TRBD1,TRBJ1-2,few,TGTGCCAGTAGTATACCCCAGGGGGTCGTCACTAACTATGGCTACACCTTC,CASSIPQGVVTNYGYTF
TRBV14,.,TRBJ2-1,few,TGTGCCAGCAGCCGAACCCCCGGGACAACCTACAATGAGCAGTTCTTC,CASSRTPGTTYNEQFF
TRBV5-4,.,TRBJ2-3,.,TGTGCCAGCAGCTTACGCGGGTATACGCAGTATTTT,CASSLRGYTQYF
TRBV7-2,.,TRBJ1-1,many,TGTGCCAGCAGCTTCATCACTGAAGCTTTCTTT,CASSFITEAFF
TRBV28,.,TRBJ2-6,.,TGTGCCAGCAGTTCCCCGGCGGCTGGGGCCAACGTCCTGACTTTC,CASSSPAAGANVLTF
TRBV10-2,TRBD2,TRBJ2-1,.,TGCGCCAGCAGTGAGACGGGAGGGCGGTTCAATGAGCAGTTCTTC,CASSETGGRFNEQFF
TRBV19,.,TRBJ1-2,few,TGTGCCAGTAGTACAGGCCAAACGACGGGCTACACCTTC,CASSTGQTTGYTF
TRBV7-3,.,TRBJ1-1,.,TGTGCCAGCAGCTTAACCGTCAGGGACTCTGAAGCTTTCTTT,CASSLTVRDSEAFF
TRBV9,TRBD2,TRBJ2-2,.,TGTGCCAGCAGCGTAGTCTCTGGACTAGGTGGCGGGGAGCTGTTTTTT,CASSVVSGLGGGELFF
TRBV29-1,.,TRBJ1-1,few,TGCAGCGTTGCCGGGACATTGAACACTGAAGCTTTCTTT,CSVAGTLNTEAFF
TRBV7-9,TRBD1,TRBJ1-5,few,TGTGCCAGCAGGGGACAGGGCAATCAGCCCCAGCATTTT,CASRGQGNQPQHF
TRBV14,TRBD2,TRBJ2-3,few,TGTGCCAGCAGGCAAGCGGGGAATACGCAGTATTTT,CASRQAGNTQYF
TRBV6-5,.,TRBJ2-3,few,TGTGCCAGCAAACCGGGACTCAGCACAGATACGCAGTATTTT,CASKPGLSTDTQYF
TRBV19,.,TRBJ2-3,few,TGTGCCAGTTCCGAGAACAGGGCCACAGATACGCAGTATTTT,CASSENRATDTQYF
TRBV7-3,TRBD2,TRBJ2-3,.,TGTGCCAGCAGCGCCCGACCGGGACTAGCGGGAGAGGATACGCAGTATTTT,CASSARPGLAGEDTQYF
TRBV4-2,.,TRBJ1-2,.,TGTGCCAGCAGCCAAGAGCGGTATGGCTACACCTTC,CASSQERYGYTF
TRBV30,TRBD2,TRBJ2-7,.,TGTGCCTGGAGTGCCGGGAGGGTCTTCTCCTACGAGCAGTACTTC,CAWSAGRVFSYEQYF
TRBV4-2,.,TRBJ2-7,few,TGTGCCAGCAGCCAAGGTGTTAACAGGGAATACGAGCAGTACTTC,CASSQGVNREYEQYF
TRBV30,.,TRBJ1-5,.,TGTGCCTGGAGATCCCCGGGGGAAGGGCAGCCCCAGCATTTT,CAWRSPGEGQPQHF
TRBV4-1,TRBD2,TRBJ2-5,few,TGCGCCAGCAGCCAAAATAGCGGGAGCCAAGAGACCCAGTACTTC,CASSQNSGSQETQYF
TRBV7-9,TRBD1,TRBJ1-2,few,TGTGCCAGCAGCTTAGTAGACAGGGTCGGTGGCTACACCTTC,CASSLVDRVGGYTF
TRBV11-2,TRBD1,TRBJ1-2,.,TGTGCCAGCAGCCCTATGACAGGGACCCACTATGGCTACACCTTC,CASSPMTGTHYGYTF
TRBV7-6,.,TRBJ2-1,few,TGTGCCAGCAGCTTAGTTGTAGGGGGAGGGAATGAGCAGTTCTTC,CASSLVVGGGNEQFF
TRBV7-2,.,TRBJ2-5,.,TGTGCCAGCGGCCGATTTGAGACCCAGTACTTC,CASGRFETQYF
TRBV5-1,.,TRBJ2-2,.,TGCGCCAGCAGTTTGAGGCGGCCCGACACCGGGGAGCTGTTTTTT,CASSLRRPDTGELFF
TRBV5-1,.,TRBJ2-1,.,TGCGCCAGCAGCTTGGCCGTAGGGGGTGGATCCTACAATGAGCAGTTCTTC,CASSLAVGGGSYNEQFF
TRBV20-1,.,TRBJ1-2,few,TGCAGTGCTAGACAGGATGGCTACACCTTC,CSARQDGYTF
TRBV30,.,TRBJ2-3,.,TGTGCCTGGAGTGTGTTTTCTGATACGCAGTATTTT,CAWSVFSDTQYF
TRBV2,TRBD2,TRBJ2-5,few,TGTGCCGGCTCGACTAGCCACCAAGAGACCCAGTACTTC,CAGSTSHQETQYF
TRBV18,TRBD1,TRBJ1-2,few,TGTGCCAGCTCTAGGACAGGGTCGGACTATGGCTACACCTTC,CASSRTGSDYGYTF
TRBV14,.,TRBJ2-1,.,TGTGCCAGCAGCCAAGAGTACAGGTCCTCCTACAATGAGCAGTTCTTC,CASSQEYRSSYNEQFF
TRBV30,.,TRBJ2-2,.,TGTGCCTGGAGTGCCCCAGGTGGAATCACCGGGGAGCTGTTTTTT,CAWSAPGGITGELFF
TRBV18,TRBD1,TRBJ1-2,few,TGTGCCAGCTCACAGGGACAGGATTTCTATGGCTACACCTTC,CASSQGQDFYGYTF
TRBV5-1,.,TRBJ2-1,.,TGCGCCAGCAGCCTAAGCGGAGGATACAATGAGCAGTTCTTC,CASSLSGGYNEQFF
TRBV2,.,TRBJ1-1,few,TGTGCCAGCAGTGAAGCGCTTACCAGGGCGATGAACACTGAAGCTTTCTTT,CASSEALTRAMNTEAFF
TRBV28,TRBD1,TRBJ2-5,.,TGTGCCAGCAGTTCCAACTCCGGGACAGGGCAGGAGACCCAGTACTTC,CASSSNSGTGQETQYF
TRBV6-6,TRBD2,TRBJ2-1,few,TGTGCCAGCAGTTACCCACGTCAGGGAGGGAATGAGCAGTTCTTC,CASSYPRQGGNEQFF
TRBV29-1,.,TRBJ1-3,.,TGCAGCGGCTTAGGGAGGGCTGGAAACACCATATATTTT,CSGLGRAGNTIYF
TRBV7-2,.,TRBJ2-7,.,TGTGCCAGCACCCTGGGGGGGCGGGAAGGCTACGAGCAGTACTTC,CASTLGGREGYEQYF
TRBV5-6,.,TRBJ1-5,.,TGTGCCCCGCCGTCGAGATTCCAGCATTTT,CAPPSRFQHF
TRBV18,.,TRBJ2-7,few,TGTGCCAGCTCACCTGCGACAGGCGCCGAGCAGTACTTC,CASSPATGAEQYF
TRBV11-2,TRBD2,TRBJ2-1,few,TGTGCCAGCAGCTTAGGAGCGGGAGAGATCTACAATGAGCAGTTCTTC,CASSLGAGEIYNEQFF
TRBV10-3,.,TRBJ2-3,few,TGTGCCATCAGTGAGTCCGCGGGCACAGATACGCAGTATTTT,CAISESAGTDTQYF
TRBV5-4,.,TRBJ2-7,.,TGTGCCAGCAGCTGGACCGGGACTGAGACCTACGAGCAGTACTTC,CASSWTGTETYEQYF
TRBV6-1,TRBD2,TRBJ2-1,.,TGTGCCAGCAGTCCGACTAGCGACTCCTACAATGAGCAGTTCTTC,CASSPTSDSYNEQFF
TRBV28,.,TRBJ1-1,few,TGTGCCAGCAATAAGAACACTGAAGCTTTCTTT,CASNKNTEAFF
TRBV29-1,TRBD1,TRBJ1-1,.,TGCAGCGTTGATACGACCGGGACAGGGGCCGAAGCTTTCTTT,CSVDTTGTGAEAFF
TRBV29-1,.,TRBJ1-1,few,TGCAGCGTTGCGCGGGCAAACATGAACACTGAAGCTTTCTTT,CSVARANMNTEAFF
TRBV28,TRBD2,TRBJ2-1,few,TGTGCCAGCAGGCGAGCGGGAGGGCCCAACAATGAGCAGTTCTTC,CASRRAGGPNNEQFF